The clone carrying this T cell receptor beta chain came up a few times. Antigen unknown. This sample is part of a study of T-cell memory formation after mild COVID-19. Points from the study as a whole: Still unconfirmed is whether the second-wave clones peaking on day 37 recognized SARS-CoV-2.

TCRdb recomputed calls from the 5' RACE reads with MiXCR, one row per CDR3 protein. This sample has about 410,000 distinct CDR3 sequences; under 25% occur once, and the top ten carry 10% to 15%. V was trimmed by 3 bases and J by 10 bases, leaving 15 bases between them. Looked up from germline, CDR1 is MNHNS and CDR2 is SASEGT. CDR3 length: 14 residues. The chain links TRBV6-1 to TRBJ1-4; D unresolved. The source of this sequence is an adult woman who had mild COVID-19 (a few samples of this study predate the infection). Cell type and time point are not known. The sequenced material came from PBMCs or a T cell subset sorted from them (not recorded which). The CDR3 nucleotides read TGTGCCAGCAGTGATAGGGCGGCAGGTGGAAAACTGTTTTTT. Encoded protein: CASSDRAAGGKLFF.